What follows are 15 T cell receptor beta chains derived from one specimen sequenced in a study of HIV-infected patients and healthy controls. Alpha and beta constant-region primers primed reverse transcription of approximately 460 ng RNA. Alpha and beta chain libraries were made separately by chain-specific third strand synthesis with multiplexing indices. TCRdb re-derived calls from the 5' RACE reads in MiXCR, one entry per CDR3 protein. The repertoire holds some 7,800 distinct CDR3 sequences, with approximately 6.1% as singletons. The repertoire came from unfractionated whole blood and reflected all unsorted peripheral T cells. Sequenced material: blood, taken before antiretroviral therapy. These receptors came from an adult with HIV infection.

Within the sample, this clonotype is medium-sized. The CDR3 DNA follows: TGTGCCAGCAGCTTATATGCCAGGGAAGCAGATACGCAGTATTTT. Its protein product is CASSLYAREADTQYF. The chain combines TRBV7-8 with TRBJ2-3; tentatively, D is TRBD1 (5 bases). The CDR3 loop spans 15 amino acids. Germline V lookup: CDR1 SGHVS, CDR2 FQNEAQ. Between the trimmed V and J ends, which lost 2 bases and 4 bases, there was a span of 13 bases.

By share, this clonotype counts as medium-sized (0.01 to 0.1%). The chain joins TRBV6-2 or TRBV6-3 to TRBJ2-3, with TRBD2 matching 8 bases. This CDR3 has 17 amino acids. From germline, CDR1 is MNHEY and CDR2 SVGEGT. The J segment lost 4 bases and the V segment lost 2 bases, leaving 11 bases of the junction unmatched. CDR3 bases: TGTGCCAGCAGTTACGAGGTAGCGGGGCTGGAGGCAGATACGCAGTATTTT. Translation: CASSYEVAGLEADTQYF.

This clonotype was counted ten times or more. The chain carries TRBV12-3 or TRBV12-4 and TRBJ2-1, with TRBD2 identical over 8 bases. The junction had 7 bases not matched to a gene; V was cut back by 1 base and J by 8 bases. The CDR3 is 15 amino acids. CDR3 nucleotides: TGTGCCAGCAGTTTAGGAGCGGGGGCCCGAGATGAGCAGTTCTTC. Protein: CASSLGAGARDEQFF.

This clonotype has at least ten counts. V is TRBV7-8 and J is TRBJ2-2, with D tentatively TRBD1 or TRBD2 (5 bases each). V lost 5 bases and J 1 base, leaving 8 bases between the germline ends. This CDR3 comprises 14 residues. The germline CDR1 and CDR2 sequences are SGHVS and FQNEAQ. The CDR3 spells CASSRDVNTGELFF. In DNA form, the CDR3 reads TGTGCCAGCAGCCGGGACGTGAACACCGGGGAGCTGTTTTTT.

This clonotype was detected ten times or more. This chain joins TRBV29-1 and TRBJ1-2; maybe TRBD1 (6 bases). Trimming pared 5 bases from V and 4 bases from J, leaving 14 bases between. This CDR3 is 13 amino acids long. Germline lookup yields CDR1 SQVTM and CDR2 ANQGSEA. The CDR3 DNA reads TGCAGCGTTTCCGCAGGGGATCCCTATGGCTACACCTTC. Amino acid sequence: CSVSAGDPYGYTF.

This clonotype was counted between two and nine times. V usage is TRBV20-1 and J usage is TRBJ2-7; 8 bases are shared with TRBD1. The V and J ends lost 6 bases and 3 bases, in that order; junction bases with no gene match: 4. The CDR3 is 12 residues long. The V gene's germline CDR1 is DFQATT and CDR2 SNEGSKA (reference sequence). CDR3 residues: CSASDRDYEQYF. The CDR3 DNA follows: TGCAGTGCATCGGACAGGGACTACGAGCAGTACTTC.

This clonotype has a count of ten or more. V usage is TRBV7-9 and J usage is TRBJ1-3; D gene unclear. In germline, CDR1 is SEHNR, CDR2 FQNEAQ (reference sequence). The CDR3 length is 13 residues. V was pared by 4 bases and J by 4 bases, with 8 bases between. CDR3 nucleotide sequence: TGTGCCAGCAGCTCAGGACGAGGAAACACCATATATTTT. Its protein product is CASSSGRGNTIYF.

This clonotype was seen many times. The rearrangement uses TRBV7-9 and TRBJ2-7; D perhaps matches TRBD2 (7 bases). The CDR3 is 13 residues long. V lost 3 bases and J 7 bases, leaving 13 bases between the germline ends. Germline values: CDR1 SEHNR, CDR2 FQNEAQ (reference sequence). This CDR3 reads CASSFAGAGEQYV. CDR3 nucleotide sequence: TGTGCCAGCAGCTTCGCGGGGGCGGGGGAGCAGTACGTC.

In its sample, this clonotype was seen a few times. The chain has TRBV6-2 or TRBV6-3 and TRBJ2-1; 7 nucleotides line up with TRBD2. The CDR3 totals 15 residues. The germline gives CDR1 MNHEY, CDR2 SVGEGT. Trimming took 2 bases from V and 8 from J; bases not matched to a gene: 9. The CDR3 DNA reads as TGTGCCAGCAGTTACGTGGGGGGGTTTTTTGATGAGCAGTTCTTC. Translation: CASSYVGGFFDEQFF.

In this sample, this clonotype turned up many times. The V and J genes are TRBV4-1 and TRBJ2-7, with 10 bases that match TRBD1. The CDR3 loop spans 17 amino acids. Germline CDR1 reads MGHRA; CDR2 reads YSYEKL. The J segment lost 4 bases and the V segment lost 0 bases, leaving 9 bases of the junction unmatched. The DNA for the CDR3 is TGCGCCAGCAGCCAAGACACCATCGGGACAGGGGATTACGAGCAGTACTTC. Amino acids: CASSQDTIGTGDYEQYF.

This clonotype was seen only a few times. V usage is TRBV7-9 and J usage is TRBJ1-2; perhaps TRBD1 as D (5 bases). The CDR3 has 15 amino acids. Germline V gene lookup returns CDR1 SEHNR and CDR2 FQNEAQ (reference sequence). Trimming removed 5 bases from V and 8 bases from J, with 21 bases in between. CDR3 protein: CASSTTPQGTRGYTF. The DNA for the CDR3 is TGTGCCAGCAGCACTACGCCGCAGGGTACTCGAGGCTACACCTTC.

This clonotype has a count of ten or more. V gene TRBV7-8 combines with J gene TRBJ1-1, with a possible D match to TRBD1 (5 bases). CDR3 size: 15 residues. The ends were cut back, 7 bases at V and 0 bases at J, with 15 bases in the middle. The germline CDR1 and CDR2 sequences are SGHVS and FQNEAQ. The CDR3 sequence: CASISDRLMNTEAFF. DNA of the CDR3: TGTGCCAGCATCTCCGACAGACTAATGAACACTGAAGCTTTCTTT.

This clonotype was counted at least ten times. This chain joins TRBV7-2 and TRBJ2-1; tentatively, D is TRBD2 (5 bases). Germline V gene lookup returns CDR1 SGHTA and CDR2 FQGNSA. Trimming pared 1 base from V and 7 bases from J, leaving 14 bases between. The CDR3 is 15 residues long. The CDR3 coding sequence is TGTGCCAGCAGCTTAGACCGCCGGTCGGGGAATGAGCAGTTCTTC. This encodes CASSLDRRSGNEQFF.

The table lists this clonotype with many counts. The rearrangement joins TRBV7-2 to TRBJ1-2; D is undetermined. Trimming stripped 5 bases from V and 5 bases from J, with 15 bases between. Germline CDR1 reads SGHTA; CDR2 reads FQGNSA. This CDR3 has 14 amino acids. The CDR3 is CASSPRVAGYGYTF. CDR3 nucleotides: TGTGCCAGCAGCCCCCGTGTGGCTGGGTATGGCTACACCTTC.

Ten or more counts support this clonotype. The chain uses TRBV4-1 and TRBJ1-1, with D tentatively TRBD1 (5 bases). The CDR3 is 16 amino acids. V was pared by 0 bases and J by 3 bases, with 14 bases between. CDR1 is MGHRA and CDR2 is YSYEKL in the germline V gene. This CDR3 is CASSQDHYRSYTEAFF. CDR3 DNA: TGCGCCAGCAGCCAAGATCATTACAGGTCGTACACTGAAGCTTTCTTT.